Listed below are T cell receptor beta chains from one sample, sequenced in a study of CD8+CD57+ T cells in acquired aplastic anemia. MiXCR, applied by TCRdb to the reads, yields one record per CDR3 protein. The sample carries roughly 170,000 distinct CDR3 sequences, approximately 48% recorded once. Source material: sorted CD4+, CD8+, or CD8+CD57+ T cells (not recorded which) from PBMCs. Every receptor here comes from a human donor with aplastic anemia. CDR3s include the opening cysteine and the closing phenylalanine or tryptophan. Each record gives: D gene, clone size, V gene, J gene, CDR3 DNA, CDR3 protein. D genes are given only for firm matches. A clone size is listed for some rows: how often the clone was seen (once, few, many), or a class if it is expanded.

NA,many,TRBV7-3,TRBJ2-1,TGTGCCAGTCCGGAGGGTCGATGGTCCTACAATGAGCAGTTCTTC,CASPEGRWSYNEQFF
TRBD1,NA,TRBV5-1,TRBJ1-1,TGCGCCAGCAGCCCGACCGACAGGGGGAACACTGGAGCTTTCTTT,CASSPTDRGNTGAFF
TRBD2,NA,TRBV6-4,TRBJ2-2,TGTGCCAGCAGTGACTCGTGGCGGGGGATGCCCGGGGAGCTGTTTTTT,CASSDSWRGMPGELFF
NA,NA,TRBV29-1,TRBJ2-1,TGCAGCGTTTTAACTCCCTACAATGAGCAGTTCTTC,CSVLTPYNEQFF
TRBD1,many,TRBV5-8,TRBJ1-5,TGTGCCAGCAGCCGGGACAGCGTCGAACCCCAGCATTTT,CASSRDSVEPQHF
NA,many,TRBV29-1,TRBJ2-2,TGCAGCGTTGGGATACTAGGCACCGGGGAGCTGTTTTTT,CSVGILGTGELFF
NA,NA,TRBV5-1,TRBJ1-6,TGCGCCAGCAGCTTGGAGGTGCGGTCACCCCTCCACTTT,CASSLEVRSPLHF
TRBD2,NA,TRBV19,TRBJ2-5,TGTGCCAGTAATCCAGCGGGAGTAGAGACCCAGTACTTC,CASNPAGVETQYF
NA,few,TRBV6-1,TRBJ2-1,TGTGCCAGCCTAGTGGGCAGGGAGCAGTTCTTC,CASLVGREQFF
NA,many,TRBV6-1,TRBJ1-2,TGTGCCAGCAGTCTTCAGGGGACGGGCGGTGGCTACACCTTC,CASSLQGTGGGYTF
TRBD2,NA,TRBV20-1,TRBJ2-7,TGCAGTGCTAGCGGGACTAGCGACTACGAGCAGTACTTC,CSASGTSDYEQYF
NA,NA,TRBV10-3,TRBJ1-2,TGTGCCATCAGTGACCTATGGGATGGCTACACCTTC,CAISDLWDGYTF
NA,once,TRBV10-2,TRBJ1-1,TGCGCCAGCAATCGCTTGGGTAGCACTGAAGCTTTCTTT,CASNRLGSTEAFF
TRBD2,many,TRBV20-1,TRBJ2-1,TGCAGTGCTAGACTAGCGGGGGGGCCGCGAGAGCAGTTCTTC,CSARLAGGPREQFF
NA,once,TRBV7-6,TRBJ1-1,TGTGCCAGCAGCGCGGGGGGGCCAGGGACTGAAGCTTTCTTT,CASSAGGPGTEAFF
TRBD2,few,TRBV29-1,TRBJ2-1,TGCAGCTCCGATAGCGGGAGTAGTATCTACAATGAGCAGTTCTTC,CSSDSGSSIYNEQFF
NA,many,TRBV5-1,TRBJ2-5,TGCGCCAGCAGCTTGGCCCTCTCCGGGCTCCAAGAGACCCAGTACTTC,CASSLALSGLQETQYF
NA,few,TRBV25-1,TRBJ2-1,TGTGCCAGCAGTGAATTAGGAGCGCGGCGACACAATGAGCAGTTCTTC,CASSELGARRHNEQFF
TRBD1,many,TRBV15,TRBJ1-5,TGTGCCACCAGCACCAGGAAATGGACAGGGAAGGACGATTTTGGGCAGCCCCAGCATTTT,CATSTRKWTGKDDFGQPQHF
NA,NA,TRBV2,TRBJ1-4,TGTGCCAGCAGTGAAGCGACGGGAAGGAATGAAAAACTGTTTTTT,CASSEATGRNEKLFF
TRBD2,few,TRBV5-6,TRBJ2-2,TGTGCCAGCAGCCTGCGAGCGGGGGGGAGTGGGACCGGGGAGCTGTTTTTT,CASSLRAGGSGTGELFF
NA,NA,TRBV19,TRBJ1-6,TGTGCCAGTAGTATGGATCAGGGAGATAATTCACCCCTCCACTTT,CASSMDQGDNSPLHF
NA,NA,TRBV20-1,TRBJ1-1,TGCAGTGCTATCATGGACAGCTTGAACACTGAAGCTTTCTTT,CSAIMDSLNTEAFF
NA,few,TRBV24-1,TRBJ2-1,TGTGCCACCAGTGATTTGCGGGAGCAGTTCTTC,CATSDLREQFF
TRBD2,NA,TRBV25-1,TRBJ2-1,TGTGCCAGCAGTCCCACTAGCGGGAGCGACAATGAGCAGTTCTTC,CASSPTSGSDNEQFF
TRBD1,many,TRBV5-1,TRBJ2-7,TGCGCCAGCAGCCCGCCCACCCCTGACAGGGCAATCTACGAGCAGTACTTC,CASSPPTPDRAIYEQYF
TRBD1,few,TRBV29-1,TRBJ1-1,TGCAGCGTTGATAGACAGGGGGCAAAAGGCACTGAAGCTTTCTTT,CSVDRQGAKGTEAFF
NA,many,TRBV5-4,TRBJ1-2,TGTGCCAGCAGCTTGGTATCAAGTGGTGGCTACACCTTC,CASSLVSSGGYTF
NA,NA,TRBV15,TRBJ1-2,TGTGCCACCACCTTAGCCGGCACCAACTATGGCTACACCTTC,CATTLAGTNYGYTF
NA,many,TRBV10-3,TRBJ1-4,TGTGCCACCTCGGGGCGGAATGAAAAACTGTTTTTT,CATSGRNEKLFF
NA,NA,TRBV12-3/TRBV12-4,TRBJ2-5,TGTGCCATCAGTGTCAGCGGGGAGACCCAGTACTTC,CAISVSGETQYF
NA,NA,TRBV7-3,TRBJ1-1,TGTGCCAGCAGCCTGAGGGAGACTGAAGCATTCTTT,CASSLRETEAFF
NA,few,TRBV18,TRBJ1-6,TGTGCCAGCTCCGCGGGAGGGGCCGAGGGTTCACCCCTCCACTTT,CASSAGGAEGSPLHF
TRBD1,NA,TRBV10-1,TRBJ2-1,TGCGCCAGCAGTTTGGGACAGGGGGCCGACAATGAGCAGTTCTTC,CASSLGQGADNEQFF
TRBD2,NA,TRBV5-1,TRBJ2-4,TGCGCCAGCAGCCCCATTAGCGGGGGGGTTAGTTGGGCCAAAAACATTCAGTACTTC,CASSPISGGVSWAKNIQYF
TRBD1,few,TRBV6-1,TRBJ2-3,TGTGCCAGCAGTGAGACAGGGTCCCATACGCAGTATTTT,CASSETGSHTQYF
TRBD1,NA,TRBV7-8,TRBJ1-2,TGTGCCAGCAGCCCCACAGGGGGCCGCCTCTATGGCTACACCTTC,CASSPTGGRLYGYTF
NA,NA,TRBV29-1,TRBJ1-2,TGCAGCGTTGAAGACAGTAACTATGGCTACACCTTC,CSVEDSNYGYTF
NA,NA,TRBV20-1,TRBJ2-1,TGCAGTGCTCACGGTGGGGATGGCTACAATGAGCAGTTCTTC,CSAHGGDGYNEQFF
NA,NA,TRBV19,TRBJ1-1,TGTGCCAGTAGATCTCAGGGAGCCTTCGCTGAAGCTTTCTTT,CASRSQGAFAEAFF
NA,many,TRBV4-1,TRBJ1-5,TGCGCCAGCAGCCAAGATGGACAGCCGAATCAGCCCCAGCATTTT,CASSQDGQPNQPQHF
NA,NA,TRBV10-3,TRBJ2-3,TGTGCCATCTCCGTGGGGGACACAGATACGCAGTATTTT,CAISVGDTDTQYF